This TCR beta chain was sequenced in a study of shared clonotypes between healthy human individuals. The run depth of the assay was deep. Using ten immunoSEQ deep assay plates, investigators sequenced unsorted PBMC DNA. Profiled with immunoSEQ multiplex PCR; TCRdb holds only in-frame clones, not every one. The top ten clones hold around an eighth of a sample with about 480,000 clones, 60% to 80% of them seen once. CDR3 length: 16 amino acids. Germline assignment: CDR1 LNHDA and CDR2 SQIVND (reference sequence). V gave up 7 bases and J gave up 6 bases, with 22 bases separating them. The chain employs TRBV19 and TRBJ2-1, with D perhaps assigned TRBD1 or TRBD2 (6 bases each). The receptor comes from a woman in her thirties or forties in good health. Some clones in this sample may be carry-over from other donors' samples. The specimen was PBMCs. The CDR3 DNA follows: TGTGCCAGTACCCCATACGGGGGCCGCCTCACCAATGAGCAGTTCTTC. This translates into CASTPYGGRLTNEQFF.